What follows are 31 T cell receptor beta chains derived from one specimen sequenced in a study of graft-versus-host responses after intestinal transplantation. The protocol was immunoSEQ multiplex PCR, while the TCRdb copy is restricted to in-frame clones and leaves out a portion. The sample consists of roughly 100,000 clones, 80% to 95% of them appearing once. Which antigens these TCRs recognize remains unknown. The sequenced sample was unstimulated CD8+ T cells sorted from spleen or lymph node cells, obtained before intestinal transplant. All receptors come from a human donor who received an intestinal transplant.

The chain uses TRBV4-1 and TRBJ2-7, with D tentatively TRBD2 (6 bases). Trimming took 0 bases from V and 2 from J, leaving 11 bases between them. There are 15 residues in the CDR3. Germline CDR1 reads MGHRA; CDR2 reads YSYEKL. The CDR3 region is CASSQESSVTYEQYF. In DNA form, the CDR3 reads TGCGCCAGCAGCCAAGAATCTAGCGTCACCTACGAGCAGTACTTC.

The chain links TRBV11-2 to TRBJ2-3; 11 bases fit TRBD2. The CDR3 is 16 residues long. The V gene end was trimmed by 4 bases and the J gene end by 1 base; junction bases not matched to a gene: 4. Germline V gene data show CDR1 as SGHAT and CDR2 as FQNNGV. CDR3 sequence: CASSYRGLAGTDTQYF. The CDR3 DNA reads as TGTGCCAGCAGCTACAGGGGACTAGCGGGCACAGATACGCAGTATTTT.

The chain uses TRBV27 and TRBJ2-1, with TRBD2 as a possible D gene (7 bases). The length of the CDR3 is 14 residues. CDR1 and CDR2 (germline): MNHEY, SMNVEV (reference sequence). V lost 5 bases and J 6 bases, leaving 14 bases between the germline ends. The CDR3 region has the DNA TGTGCCAGCAGTCCCCAAGGGGGGGGCAATGAGCAGTTCTTC. Protein: CASSPQGGGNEQFF.

The V gene is TRBV6-5, the J gene TRBJ1-1, with 8 bases identical to TRBD1. The J segment lost 11 bases and the V segment lost 0 bases, leaving 8 bases of the junction unmatched. The CDR3 has 14 residues. CDR1 and CDR2 from the germline V gene are MNHEY and SVGAGI. CDR3 sequence reads: CASSYSARGLGAFF. DNA for the CDR3: TGTGCCAGCAGTTACTCGGCCAGGGGGCTTGGGGCTTTCTTT.

This chain's CDR3 is CASSFYPHSYEQYF. Here the CDR3 DNA reads TGTGCCAGCAGTTTTTACCCCCACTCCTACGAGCAGTACTTC. The V call is TRBV27, the J call TRBJ2-7; D remains unclear. This CDR3 region has 14 residues. Per the germline V gene, CDR1 is MNHEY and CDR2 is SMNVEV (reference sequence). With 3 bases removed from V and 0 bases from J, the gap between germline ends came to 9 bases.

The V call is TRBV2, the J call TRBJ2-2; 11 bases match TRBD2. After removal of 6 bases from V and 7 bases from J, the junction contained 13 bases not matched to a gene. Germline loops: CDR1 SNHLY, CDR2 FYNNEI. The CDR3 spans 17 residues. The CDR3 spells CASSVTRLAGIVGELFF. The CDR3 coding sequence is TGTGCCAGCAGCGTAACCCGACTAGCGGGGATTGTCGGGGAGCTGTTTTTT. Supplemented by reference TRBV2 and TRBJ2-2, the full variable domain reads EPEVTQTPSHQVTQMGQEVILRCVPISNHLYFYWYRQILGQKVEFLVSFYNNEISEKSEIFDDQFSVERPDGSNFTLKIRSTKLEDSAMYFCASSVTRLAGIVGELFFGEGSRLTVL.

The chain uses TRBV30 and TRBJ2-1, with D hard to call. This CDR3 has 13 residues. Germline V CDR1 and CDR2: GTSNPN, SVGIG (reference sequence). V gave up 6 bases and J gave up 2 bases, with 11 bases separating them. CDR3 coding DNA: TGTGCCTGCCCCGACAAGACCTACAATGAGCAGTTCTTC. It encodes CACPDKTYNEQFF.

This clone has more than one count but fewer than ten. The chain carries TRBV19 and TRBJ2-7; tentatively, D is TRBD1 (6 bases). V shed 7 bases and J shed 3 bases, with 16 bases lying between them. The V gene's germline CDR1 is LNHDA and CDR2 SQIVND (reference sequence). This CDR3 is 14 amino acids long. This CDR3 is CASKLADSVYEQYF. In DNA, the CDR3 is TGTGCCAGTAAGCTTGCGGACAGCGTCTACGAGCAGTACTTC.

CDR3 bases: TGTGCCAGCAGCGACCGGGACAGGGCAGAGACCCAGTACTTC. Its protein is CASSDRDRAETQYF. The J gene is TRBJ2-5, the V gene TRBV5-6; 9 positions match TRBD1. CDR1 SGHDT and CDR2 YYEEEE come from the germline V gene. The trim removed 4 bases at V and 4 bases at J, leaving 5 bases unmatched. The CDR3 runs 14 residues.

In this sample, this clone turned up once. The chain links TRBV7-3 to TRBJ2-1, with no clear D. The CDR3 has 13 amino acids. Between the trimmed V and J ends, which lost 4 bases and 8 bases, there was a span of 12 bases. Germline CDR1 is SGHTA and CDR2 is FQGTGA. The DNA for the CDR3 is TGTGCCAGCAGCTCCGGGCCTGAATATGAGCAGTTCTTC. This encodes CASSSGPEYEQFF.

This sequence joins TRBV5-4 and TRBJ2-7; 11 bases map to TRBD1. The CDR3 totals 16 residues. Trimming took 4 bases from V and 5 from J; bases not matched to a gene: 11. The germline V gene encodes CDR1 SGHNT and CDR2 YYREEE (reference sequence). CDR3 nucleotide sequence: TGTGCCAGCAGCATCACCGGGACAGGGGGGTTCGACGAGCAGTACTTC. Translated: CASSITGTGGFDEQYF.

The genes are TRBV7-2 and TRBJ2-3, with 7 bases lining up with TRBD2. The CDR3 covers 16 residues. The V gene end was trimmed by 3 bases and the J gene end by 2 bases; junction bases not matched to a gene: 8. The germline V gene encodes CDR1 SGHTA and CDR2 FQGNSA. CDR3 in amino acids: CASSFARGVTTDTQYF. The CDR3 bases are TGTGCCAGCAGCTTTGCCCGGGGGGTTACCACAGATACGCAGTATTTT.

V is TRBV14 and J is TRBJ2-2, with TRBD2 matching 7 bases. The length of the CDR3 is 18 residues. The V gene end was trimmed by 1 base and the J gene end by 1 base; junction bases not matched to a gene: 9. Germline V gene lookup returns CDR1 SGHDN and CDR2 FVKESK. The CDR3: CASSQVGTGGWNTGELFF. The CDR3 nucleotides are TGTGCCAGCAGCCAAGTGGGTACCGGGGGGTGGAACACCGGGGAGCTGTTTTTT.

The chain uses TRBV2 and TRBJ1-1; a possible D gene is TRBD1 (5 bases). Germline V gives CDR1 SNHLY, CDR2 FYNNEI. Trimming removed 7 bases at V and 1 base at J, with 13 bases between. The CDR3 length is 14 residues. This CDR3 is CASIRTTENTEAFF. CDR3 coding DNA: TGTGCCAGCATCCGGACAACTGAGAACACTGAAGCTTTCTTT.

This chain's CDR3 is CASSLEDTQYF. The CDR3 coding sequence is TGTGCCAGCAGCTTAGAAGATACGCAGTATTTT. The V gene is TRBV5-8, the J gene TRBJ2-3, with D hard to call. The CDR3 has 11 residues. V was cut by 2 bases and J by 5 bases, with 3 bases left in between. In germline, CDR1 is SGHTS, CDR2 YDEGEE.

V gene TRBV15 combines with J gene TRBJ1-1; TRBD1 is a possible D gene (6 bases). Per the germline V gene, CDR1 is LNHNV and CDR2 is YYDKDF (reference sequence). V lost 5 bases, J lost 2 bases, and 12 bases lay in between. The CDR3 contains 14 residues. CDR3: CATSRSGHNTEAFF. The CDR3 DNA follows: TGTGCCACCAGCCGGTCGGGACATAACACTGAAGCTTTCTTT.

This clone was detected only once. This chain uses TRBV4-1 with TRBJ2-3; maybe TRBD2 (5 bases). CDR1 is MGHRA and CDR2 is YSYEKL in the germline V gene. The CDR3 has 15 amino acids. V was trimmed by 5 bases and J by 0 bases, leaving 12 bases between them. The CDR3 region is CASSSGFGSTDTQYF. The CDR3 coding sequence is TGCGCCAGCAGCTCGGGGTTCGGTAGCACAGATACGCAGTATTTT.

The V gene is TRBV10-2, the J gene TRBJ2-1; 7 bases map to TRBD2. Germline-derived CDR1 and CDR2 are WSHSY and SAAADI. The V and J ends lost 0 bases and 3 bases, in that order; junction bases with no gene match: 5. This CDR3 is 16 amino acids long. The CDR3, as DNA: TGCGCCAGCAGTGAGTCTCGGGGGGAGGTCTACAATGAGCAGTTCTTC. This codes for CASSESRGEVYNEQFF.

The J gene is TRBJ2-7, the V gene TRBV4-1, with a possible D match to TRBD2 (6 bases). The CDR3 length is 15 residues. Germline lookup yields CDR1 MGHRA and CDR2 YSYEKL. V was pared by 1 base and J by 2 bases, with 12 bases between. This CDR3 is CASSQGGEITYEQYF. For the CDR3, the DNA is TGCGCCAGCAGCCAAGGGGGGGAAATAACCTACGAGCAGTACTTC.

The chain carries TRBV25-1 and TRBJ2-5; D tentatively reads TRBD1 or TRBD2 (5 bases each). Trimming shortened V by 3 bases and J by 2 bases, and 10 bases separated the two germline ends. The V gene's germline CDR1 is MGHDK and CDR2 SYGVNS. The CDR3 is 14 residues long. The CDR3 protein is CASSELGPQETQYF. The CDR3 region has the DNA TGTGCCAGCAGTGAGTTGGGACCTCAAGAGACCCAGTACTTC.

The genes are TRBV7-9 and TRBJ2-2, with 7 bases aligning to TRBD2. Germline assignment: CDR1 SEHNR and CDR2 FQNEAQ (reference sequence). The ends lost 5 bases at V and 5 bases at J; junction bases unmatched: 8. This CDR3 has 15 amino acids. The CDR3 coding sequence is TGTGCCAGCAGCCTAGAGGGAGGGCTAACCGGGGAGCTGTTTTTT. As protein: CASSLEGGLTGELFF.

V is TRBV11-2 and J is TRBJ1-1; D might be TRBD1 (6 bases). The germline CDR1 and CDR2 sequences are SGHAT and FQNNGV. Trimming cost V 10 bases and J 8 bases, with 14 bases left between them. The CDR3 contains 11 residues. CDR3 amino acids: CATEGGFEAFF. The CDR3 DNA reads TGTGCCACAGAAGGGGGTTTCGAAGCTTTCTTT.

The chain combines TRBV4-1 with TRBJ1-2; D ambiguous. V was shortened by 0 bases and J by 8 bases, with 10 bases between the two germline ends. The germline gives CDR1 MGHRA, CDR2 YSYEKL. The CDR3 totals 13 residues. The CDR3 is CASSQDLEGGYTF. As DNA, the CDR3 is TGCGCCAGCAGCCAAGACCTTGAAGGGGGCTACACCTTC.

The chain recombines TRBV5-1 with TRBJ2-2, with D possibly TRBD2 on 5 matching bases. The V gene's germline CDR1 is SGHRS and CDR2 YFSETQ. V was cut by 3 bases and J by 4 bases, with 13 bases left in between. There are 15 residues in the CDR3. The CDR3 DNA sequence: TGCGCCAGCAGCTCCCCGGACTTTTCCACCGGGGAGCTGTTTTTT. It translates to CASSSPDFSTGELFF.

This clone has only one observation. This chain links TRBV7-9 with TRBJ2-7, with D hard to call. Trimming pared 1 base from V and 3 bases from J, leaving 4 bases between. The CDR3 loop spans 12 amino acids. Germline CDR1 reads SEHNR; CDR2 reads FQNEAQ (reference sequence). CDR3 region: CASSLESYEQYF. DNA for the CDR3: TGTGCCAGCAGCTTAGAAAGCTACGAGCAGTACTTC.

The V call is TRBV19, the J call TRBJ1-2; 8 nucleotides match TRBD1. Germline assignment: CDR1 LNHDA and CDR2 SQIVND (reference sequence). The length of the CDR3 is 14 residues. After removal of 7 bases from V and 3 bases from J, the junction contained 7 bases not matched to a gene. The CDR3 loop is CASTLGQGYYGYTF. CDR3 nucleotide sequence: TGTGCCAGTACTCTAGGACAGGGCTACTATGGCTACACCTTC.

The chain uses TRBV11-2 and TRBJ1-2; D remains ambiguous. Germline V gene data show CDR1 as SGHAT and CDR2 as FQNNGV. CDR3 size: 17 residues. V lost 5 bases to trimming and J lost 0 bases, with 19 bases between them. As DNA, the CDR3 is TGTGCCAGCAGCCCCACCCGATTACAAACGTCTAACTATGGCTACACCTTC. Residues: CASSPTRLQTSNYGYTF. Full variable domain (rest looked up from reference TRBV11-2 and TRBJ1-2): EAGVAQSPRYKIIEKRQSVAFWCNPISGHATLYWYQQILGQGPKLLIQFQNNGVVDDSQLPKDRFSAERLKGVDSTLKIQPAKLEDSAVYLCASSPTRLQTSNYGYTFGSGTRLTVV.

CDR3 loop: CATSRDETPQDTQYF. CDR3 nucleotides: TGTGCCACCAGCAGAGATGAGACACCTCAAGATACGCAGTATTTT. This sequence joins TRBV15 and TRBJ2-3, with no clear D. This CDR3 contains 15 residues. Trimming cost V 0 bases and J 5 bases, with 12 bases left between them. Germline-derived CDR1 and CDR2 are LNHNV and YYDKDF (reference sequence).

The V call is TRBV6-5, the J call TRBJ2-1; D may be TRBD1 (6 bases). The V end was cut by 6 bases, the J end by 7 bases, with 10 bases between. This CDR3 comprises 12 residues. Per germline, CDR1 MNHEY and CDR2 SVGAGI. In nucleotides, the CDR3 is TGTGCCAGCAGCAGGGGTGTTAATGAGCAGTTCTTC. Its protein is CASSRGVNEQFF.

The chain joins TRBV27 to TRBJ1-3, with D possibly matching TRBD1 (6 bases). The CDR3 has 15 residues. V dropped 4 bases and J dropped 4 bases, with 14 bases sitting between them. Germline CDR1 reads MNHEY; CDR2 reads SMNVEV (reference sequence). The CDR3 sequence is CASSSSSGTGNTIYF. CDR3 nucleotides: TGTGCCAGCAGTTCCTCCTCCGGGACAGGAAACACCATATATTTT.

In its sample, this clone was seen once. The chain links TRBV7-2 to TRBJ2-4; D gene ambiguous. Germline CDR1 SGHTA, CDR2 FQGNSA. V was shortened by 1 base and J by 0 bases, with 7 bases between the two germline ends. This CDR3 spans 15 amino acids. The CDR3 here is CASSLVGLAKNIQYF. CDR3 DNA: TGTGCCAGCAGCTTAGTCGGTCTAGCCAAAAACATTCAGTACTTC.